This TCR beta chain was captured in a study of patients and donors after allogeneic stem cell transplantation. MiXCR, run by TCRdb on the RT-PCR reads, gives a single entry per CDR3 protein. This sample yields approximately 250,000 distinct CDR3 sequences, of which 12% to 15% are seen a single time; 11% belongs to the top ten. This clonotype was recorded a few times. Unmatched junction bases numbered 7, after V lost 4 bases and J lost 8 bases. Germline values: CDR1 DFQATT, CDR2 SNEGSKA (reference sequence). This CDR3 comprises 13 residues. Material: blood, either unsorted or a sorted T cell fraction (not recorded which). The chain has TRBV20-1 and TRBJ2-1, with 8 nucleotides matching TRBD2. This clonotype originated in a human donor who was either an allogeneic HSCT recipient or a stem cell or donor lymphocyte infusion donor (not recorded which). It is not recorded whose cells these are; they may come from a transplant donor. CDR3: CSATGTSVDEQFF. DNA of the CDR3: TGCAGTGCTACGGGGACTAGTGTCGATGAGCAGTTCTTC.